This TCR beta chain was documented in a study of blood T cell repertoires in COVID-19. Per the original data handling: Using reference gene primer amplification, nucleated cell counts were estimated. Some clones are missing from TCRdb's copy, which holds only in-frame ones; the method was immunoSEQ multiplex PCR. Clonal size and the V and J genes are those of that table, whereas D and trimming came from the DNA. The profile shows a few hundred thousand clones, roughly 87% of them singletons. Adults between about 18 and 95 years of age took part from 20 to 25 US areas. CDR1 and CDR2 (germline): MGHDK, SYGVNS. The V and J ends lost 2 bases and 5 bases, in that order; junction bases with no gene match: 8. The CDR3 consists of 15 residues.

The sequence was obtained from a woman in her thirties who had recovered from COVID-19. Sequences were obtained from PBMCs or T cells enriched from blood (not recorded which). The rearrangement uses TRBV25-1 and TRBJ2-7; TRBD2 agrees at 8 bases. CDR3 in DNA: TGTGCCAGCAGTGAAACCGGGACTAGTCGCAACGAGCAGTACTTC. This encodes CASSETGTSRNEQYF.